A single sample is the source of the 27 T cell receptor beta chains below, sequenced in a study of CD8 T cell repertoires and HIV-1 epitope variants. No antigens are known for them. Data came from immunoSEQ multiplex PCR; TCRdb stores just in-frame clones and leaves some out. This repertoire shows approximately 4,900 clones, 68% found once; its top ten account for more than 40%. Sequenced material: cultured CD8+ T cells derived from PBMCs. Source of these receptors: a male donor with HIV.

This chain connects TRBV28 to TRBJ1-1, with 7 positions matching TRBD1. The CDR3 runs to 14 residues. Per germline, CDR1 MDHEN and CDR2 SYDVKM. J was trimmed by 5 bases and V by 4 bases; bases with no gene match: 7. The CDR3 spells CASSYRGGKTEAFF. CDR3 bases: TGTGCCAGCAGTTACAGGGGCGGAAAGACTGAAGCTTTCTTT.

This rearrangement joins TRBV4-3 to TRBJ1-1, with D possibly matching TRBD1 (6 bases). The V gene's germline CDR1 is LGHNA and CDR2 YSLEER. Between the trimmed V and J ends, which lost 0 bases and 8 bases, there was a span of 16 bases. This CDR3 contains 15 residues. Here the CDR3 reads CASSQDRGELREAFF. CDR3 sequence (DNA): TGCGCCAGCAGCCAAGATAGGGGGGAATTAAGAGAAGCTTTCTTT.

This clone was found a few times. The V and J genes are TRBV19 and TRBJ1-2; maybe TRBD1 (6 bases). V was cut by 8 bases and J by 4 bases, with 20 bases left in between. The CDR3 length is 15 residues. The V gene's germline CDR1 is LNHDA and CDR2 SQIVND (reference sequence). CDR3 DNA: TGTGCCAGTCATTACCTGACAGGATCCCCCTATGGCTACACCTTC. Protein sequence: CASHYLTGSPYGYTF.

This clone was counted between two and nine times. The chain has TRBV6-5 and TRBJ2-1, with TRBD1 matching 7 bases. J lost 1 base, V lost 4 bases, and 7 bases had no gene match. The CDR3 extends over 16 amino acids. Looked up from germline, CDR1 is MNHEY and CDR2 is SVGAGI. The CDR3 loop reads CASSLSQGISYNEQFF. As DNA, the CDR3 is TGTGCCAGCAGTTTATCACAGGGGATATCCTACAATGAGCAGTTCTTC.

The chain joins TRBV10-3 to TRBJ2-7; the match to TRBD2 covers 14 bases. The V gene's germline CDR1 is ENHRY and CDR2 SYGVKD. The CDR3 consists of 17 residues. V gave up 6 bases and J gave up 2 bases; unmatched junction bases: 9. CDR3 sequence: CAIRAGTSGGLTYEQYF. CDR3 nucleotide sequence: TGTGCCATCAGGGCCGGGACTAGCGGGGGACTCACCTACGAGCAGTACTTC.

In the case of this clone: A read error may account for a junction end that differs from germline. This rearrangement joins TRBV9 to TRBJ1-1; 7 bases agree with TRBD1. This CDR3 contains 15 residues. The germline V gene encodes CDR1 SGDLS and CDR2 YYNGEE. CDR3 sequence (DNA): TGTGCCAGCAGCGTAAACGTACAGGGGAACGCTGAAGCTTTCTTT. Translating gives CASSVNVQGNAEAFF.

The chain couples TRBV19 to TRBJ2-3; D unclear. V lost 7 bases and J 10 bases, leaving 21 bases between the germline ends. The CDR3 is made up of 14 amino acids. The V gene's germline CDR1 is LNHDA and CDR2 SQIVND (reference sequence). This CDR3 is CASTPTRPKSSQYF. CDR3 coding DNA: TGTGCCAGTACGCCTACAAGACCTAAGAGCTCGCAGTATTTT.

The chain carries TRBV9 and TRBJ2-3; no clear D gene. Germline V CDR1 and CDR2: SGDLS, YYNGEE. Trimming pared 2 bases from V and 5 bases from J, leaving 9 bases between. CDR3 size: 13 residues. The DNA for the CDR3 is TGTGCCAGCAGCGTCCCCCCCCGAGATACGCAGTATTTT. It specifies CASSVPPRDTQYF.

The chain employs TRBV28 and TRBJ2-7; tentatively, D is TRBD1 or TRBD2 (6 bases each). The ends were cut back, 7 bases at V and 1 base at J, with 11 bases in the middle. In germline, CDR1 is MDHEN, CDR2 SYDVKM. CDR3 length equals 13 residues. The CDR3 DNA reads TGTGCCAGCAAAGGGGGGCTTTCCTACGAGCAGTACTTC. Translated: CASKGGLSYEQYF.

The CDR3 DNA follows: TGTGCCAGCAGCCCCCCACAGGGGACATACAATGAGCAGTTCTTC. It encodes CASSPPQGTYNEQFF. This chain connects TRBV9 to TRBJ2-1; TRBD1 agrees at 7 bases. Trimming took 4 bases from V and 4 from J; bases not matched to a gene: 8. This CDR3 region has 15 residues. Per the germline V gene, CDR1 is SGDLS and CDR2 is YYNGEE.

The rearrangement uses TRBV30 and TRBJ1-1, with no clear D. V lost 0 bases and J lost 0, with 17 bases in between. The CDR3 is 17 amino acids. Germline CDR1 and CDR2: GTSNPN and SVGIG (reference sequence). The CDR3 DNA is TGTGCCTGGAGTGTACAAGACTTCCACTCATTGAACACTGAAGCTTTCTTT. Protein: CAWSVQDFHSLNTEAFF. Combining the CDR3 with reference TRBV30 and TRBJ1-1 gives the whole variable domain SQTIHQWPATLVQPVGSPLSLECTVEGTSNPNLYWYRQAAGRGLQLLFYSVGIGQISSEVPQNLSASRPQDRQFILSSKKLLLSDSGFYLCAWSVQDFHSLNTEAFFGQGTRLTVV.

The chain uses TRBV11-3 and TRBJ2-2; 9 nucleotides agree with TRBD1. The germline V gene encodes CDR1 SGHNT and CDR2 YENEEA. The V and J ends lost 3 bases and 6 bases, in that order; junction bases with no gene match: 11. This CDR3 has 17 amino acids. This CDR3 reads CASSFAPGQGDAGELFF. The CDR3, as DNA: TGTGCCAGCAGCTTCGCCCCGGGACAGGGAGATGCCGGGGAGCTGTTTTTT.

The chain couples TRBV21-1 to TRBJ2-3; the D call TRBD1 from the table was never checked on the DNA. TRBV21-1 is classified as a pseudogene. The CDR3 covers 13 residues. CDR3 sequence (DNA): TGTGCCAGCGGGGGCAGGGGCACAGATACGCAGTATTTT. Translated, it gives CASGGRGTDTQYF.

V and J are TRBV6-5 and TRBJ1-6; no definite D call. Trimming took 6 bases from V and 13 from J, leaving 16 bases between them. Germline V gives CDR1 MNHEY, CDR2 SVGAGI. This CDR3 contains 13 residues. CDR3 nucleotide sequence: TGTGCCAGCAGCCGACTCAGTAATCCCCCCCTCCACTTT. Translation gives CASSRLSNPPLHF.

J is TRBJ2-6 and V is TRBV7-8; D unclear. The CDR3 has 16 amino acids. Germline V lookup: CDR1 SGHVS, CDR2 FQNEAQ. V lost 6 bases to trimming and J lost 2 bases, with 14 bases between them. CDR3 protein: CASSAEDKAGANVLTF. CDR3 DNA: TGTGCCAGCAGTGCCGAAGACAAGGCTGGGGCCAACGTCCTGACTTTC.

Here the CDR3 reads CASSARSGGTSYNEQFF. CDR3 coding DNA: TGTGCCAGCAGCGCCCGTAGCGGGGGCACCTCCTACAATGAGCAGTTCTTC. The V gene is TRBV9, the J gene TRBJ2-1; 9 nucleotides agree with TRBD2. The CDR3 runs to 17 residues. The ends lost 3 bases at V and 0 bases at J; junction bases unmatched: 7. The germline V gene has CDR1 SGDLS and CDR2 YYNGEE.

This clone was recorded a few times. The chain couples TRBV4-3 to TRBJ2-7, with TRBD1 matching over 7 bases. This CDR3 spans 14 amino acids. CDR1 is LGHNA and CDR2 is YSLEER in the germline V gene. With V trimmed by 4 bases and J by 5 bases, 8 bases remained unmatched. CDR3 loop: CASSLLTGIHEQYF. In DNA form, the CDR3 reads TGCGCCAGCAGCCTATTGACAGGGATACACGAGCAGTACTTC.

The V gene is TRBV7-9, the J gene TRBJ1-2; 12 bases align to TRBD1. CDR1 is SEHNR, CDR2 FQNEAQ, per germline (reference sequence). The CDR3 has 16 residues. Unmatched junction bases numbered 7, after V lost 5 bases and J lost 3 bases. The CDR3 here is CASSLGTGGLHYGYTF. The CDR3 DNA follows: TGTGCCAGCAGCCTAGGGACAGGGGGCTTGCACTATGGCTACACCTTC.

The CDR3 is CASSYSVDNLYEQYF. CDR3 DNA sequence: TGTGCCAGCAGTTACTCTGTTGACAACCTCTACGAGCAGTACTTC. This rearrangement joins TRBV6-5 to TRBJ2-7; D call uncertain. Germline V gene lookup returns CDR1 MNHEY and CDR2 SVGAGI. The CDR3 has 15 amino acids. V was clipped by 0 bases and J by 3 bases, with 12 bases between them.

The DNA for the CDR3 is TGTGCCAGCAGCGTAGGGACAGACACCGGGGAGCTGTTTTTT. This sequence encodes CASSVGTDTGELFF. The chain uses TRBV9 and TRBJ2-2; perhaps TRBD1 as D (6 bases). The V end lost 0 bases, the J end lost 3 bases, and 6 bases lay between the germline ends. The CDR3 extends over 14 amino acids. The V gene's germline CDR1 is SGDLS and CDR2 YYNGEE.

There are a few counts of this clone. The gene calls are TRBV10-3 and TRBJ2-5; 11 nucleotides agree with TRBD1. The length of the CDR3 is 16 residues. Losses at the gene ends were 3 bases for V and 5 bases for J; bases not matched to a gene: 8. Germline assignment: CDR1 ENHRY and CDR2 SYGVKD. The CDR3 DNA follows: TGTGCCATCAGTGACCCCGGACAGGGGGCCGGGGAGACCCAGTACTTC. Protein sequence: CAISDPGQGAGETQYF.

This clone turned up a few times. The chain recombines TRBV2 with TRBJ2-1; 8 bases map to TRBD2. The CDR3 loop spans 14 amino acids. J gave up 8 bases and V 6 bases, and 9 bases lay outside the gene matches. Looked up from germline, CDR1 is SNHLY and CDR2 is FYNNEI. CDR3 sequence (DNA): TGTGCCAGCAGCAATAGCGGGATGAACGATGAGCAGTTCTTC. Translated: CASSNSGMNDEQFF.

CDR3: CSVEGEVLGNSYEQYF. For the CDR3, the DNA is TGCAGCGTTGAAGGCGAGGTTTTGGGAAACTCCTACGAGCAGTACTTC. The rearrangement joins TRBV29-1 to TRBJ2-7; no reliable D call. CDR1 and CDR2 from the germline V gene are SQVTM and ANQGSEA. This CDR3 is built from 16 residues. Deletions cut 1 base from V and 0 bases from J, with 16 bases between.

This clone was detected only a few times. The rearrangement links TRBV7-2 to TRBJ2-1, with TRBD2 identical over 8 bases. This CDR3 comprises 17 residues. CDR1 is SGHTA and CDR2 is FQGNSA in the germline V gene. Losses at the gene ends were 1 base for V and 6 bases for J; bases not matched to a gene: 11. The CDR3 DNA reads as TGTGCCAGCAGCTTAGAGCCCCGGACTAGCTGGGGCAATGAGCAGTTCTTC. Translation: CASSLEPRTSWGNEQFF. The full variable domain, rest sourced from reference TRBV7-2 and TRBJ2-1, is GAGVSQSPSNKVTEKGKDVELRCDPISGHTALYWYRQSLGQGLEFLIYFQGNSAPDKSGLPSDRFSAERTGGSVSTLTIQRTQQEDSAVYLCASSLEPRTSWGNEQFFGPGTRLTVL.

The CDR3 DNA reads as TGCGCCAGCAGCTTGACTAGCGGGGCAGGGTTGGAAAACATTCAGTACTTC. It encodes CASSLTSGAGLENIQYF. V and J are TRBV5-1 and TRBJ2-4; 10 nucleotides agree with TRBD2. After removal of 1 base from V and 5 bases from J, the junction contained 9 bases not matched to a gene. The CDR3 totals 17 residues. The germline V gene has CDR1 SGHRS and CDR2 YFSETQ.

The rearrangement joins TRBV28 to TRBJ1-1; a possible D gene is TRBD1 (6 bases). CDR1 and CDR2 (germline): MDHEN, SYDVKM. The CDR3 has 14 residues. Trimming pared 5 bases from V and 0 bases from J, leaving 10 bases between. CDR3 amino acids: CASSGTHMNTEAFF. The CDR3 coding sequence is TGTGCCAGCAGTGGGACACACATGAACACTGAAGCTTTCTTT.

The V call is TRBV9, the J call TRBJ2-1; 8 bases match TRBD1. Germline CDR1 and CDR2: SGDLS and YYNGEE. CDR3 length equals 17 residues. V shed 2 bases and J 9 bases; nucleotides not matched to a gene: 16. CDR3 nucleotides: TGTGCCAGCAGCGTCTCCCCAGGGGGCCCTCGGCCACCTGAGCAGTTCTTC. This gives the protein CASSVSPGGPRPPEQFF. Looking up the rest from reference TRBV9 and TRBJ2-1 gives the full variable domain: DSGVTQTPKHLITATGQRVTLRCSPRSGDLSVYWYQQSLDQGLQFLIQYYNGEERAKGNILERFSAQQFPDLHSELNLSSLELGDSALYFCASSVSPGGPRPPEQFFGPGTRLTVL.